The 22 T cell receptor beta chains below were found in one sample sequenced in a study of response to subunit inactivated influenza vaccine. TCRdb re-analysed the RT-PCR reads in MiXCR, keeping a single row per CDR3 protein. The top ten clones hold less than 7% of a sample with hundreds of thousands of distinct CDR3 sequences, over 11% of them seen once. This specimen was PBMCs from blood, taken roughly 2 weeks before vaccination. These receptors all come from a man aged 45-65 years who received an inactivated influenza vaccine.

The chain couples TRBV10-2 to TRBJ2-4; D is possibly TRBD1 (7 bases). The CDR3 runs 16 residues. The V gene's germline CDR1 is WSHSY and CDR2 SAAADI. The V end lost 2 bases, the J end lost 1 base, and 12 bases lay between the germline ends. CDR3 protein: CASSEETGRAKNIQYF. CDR3 DNA sequence: TGCGCCAGCAGTGAGGAGACAGGGAGGGCCAAAAACATTCAGTACTTC.

J is TRBJ1-2 and V is TRBV4-1; no firm D call. Trimming pared 0 bases from V and 2 bases from J, leaving 7 bases between. Per the germline V gene, CDR1 is MGHRA and CDR2 is YSYEKL. The CDR3 is 14 residues long. CDR3: CASSQDPKNYGYTF. In DNA, the CDR3 is TGCGCCAGCAGCCAAGATCCTAAAAACTATGGCTACACCTTC.

This chain joins TRBV7-2 and TRBJ2-1, with a weak D call TRBD2 (6 bases). CDR1 is SGHTA, CDR2 FQGNSA, per germline. The ends were cut back, 5 bases at V and 7 bases at J, with 21 bases in the middle. The CDR3 consists of 16 residues. CDR3 sequence: CASSRAMGGVGNEQFF. The CDR3 region has the DNA TGTGCCAGCAGCCGGGCAATGGGGGGTGTGGGGAATGAGCAGTTCTTC.

The rearrangement links TRBV7-2 to TRBJ2-1; D might be TRBD1 or TRBD2, each matching 5 bases. The V gene lost 5 bases and the J gene lost 12 bases, with 17 bases spanning the gap. The germline V gene has CDR1 SGHTA and CDR2 FQGNSA. The CDR3 extends over 13 amino acids. CDR3 in amino acids: CASSPGWVEGQFF. In nucleotides, the CDR3 is TGTGCCAGCAGCCCAGGGTGGGTAGAGGGGCAGTTCTTC.

The chain uses TRBV24-1 and TRBJ2-2; perhaps D is TRBD1 or TRBD2 (7 bases each). Trimming stripped 0 bases from V and 0 bases from J, with 22 bases between. CDR3 length equals 21 residues. Germline-derived CDR1 and CDR2 are KGHDR and SFDVKD. This CDR3 reads CATSDLPGGQKVPTNTGELFF. The CDR3 region has the DNA TGTGCCACCAGTGATTTGCCGGGGGGACAGAAGGTCCCAACGAACACCGGGGAGCTGTTTTTT.

This clonotype has a handful of counts. The chain joins TRBV20-1 to TRBJ2-1, with 8 bases that match TRBD2. There are 14 residues in the CDR3. The germline V gene encodes CDR1 DFQATT and CDR2 SNEGSKA (reference sequence). V shed 1 base and J 8 bases; nucleotides not matched to a gene: 7. Here the CDR3 reads CSARGVAGWDEQFF. The CDR3 bases are TGCAGTGCTAGAGGAGTAGCGGGGTGGGATGAGCAGTTCTTC.

This clonotype was observed a few times. The chain uses TRBV20-1 and TRBJ2-5; 8 bases map to TRBD1. Germline V lookup: CDR1 DFQATT, CDR2 SNEGSKA (reference sequence). J lost 5 bases, V lost 6 bases, and 11 bases had no gene match. This CDR3 is 14 amino acids long. CDR3 loop: CSAGTGRTLETQYF. Written as DNA, the CDR3 is TGCAGTGCAGGGACAGGCAGAACTTTGGAGACCCAGTACTTC.

The chain recombines TRBV28 with TRBJ2-4, with D maybe TRBD1 (5 bases). Trimming removed 9 bases from V and 0 bases from J, with 15 bases in between. CDR1 MDHEN and CDR2 SYDVKM come from the germline V gene. This CDR3 is 15 amino acids long. CDR3 nucleotides: TGTGCCAGTGACAGTAAGAGGTTAGCCAAAAACATTCAGTACTTC. This translates into CASDSKRLAKNIQYF.

There are a few counts of this clonotype. The chain employs TRBV7-8 and TRBJ2-1; D unresolved. Trimming stripped 5 bases from V and 4 bases from J, with 9 bases between. CDR3 length: 13 amino acids. Germline loops: CDR1 SGHVS, CDR2 FQNEAQ. CDR3 sequence reads: CASSVTQYNEQFF. The CDR3, as DNA: TGTGCCAGCAGCGTGACGCAGTACAATGAGCAGTTCTTC.

This clonotype was recorded a few times. The rearrangement links TRBV4-2 to TRBJ2-2, with a possible D match to TRBD2 (6 bases). Germline CDR1 reads LGHNA; CDR2 reads YNFKEQ. The CDR3 loop spans 15 amino acids. V was pared by 4 bases and J by 5 bases, with 14 bases between. This chain's CDR3 is CASSRPGEGTGELFF. The CDR3 DNA follows: TGTGCCAGCAGCCGCCCGGGAGAAGGGACCGGGGAGCTGTTTTTT.

This clonotype came up many times. The chain links TRBV7-2 to TRBJ1-3; D may be TRBD1 (5 bases). The V end was cut by 4 bases, the J end by 0 bases, with 13 bases between. The CDR3 extends over 16 amino acids. The germline gives CDR1 SGHTA, CDR2 FQGNSA. This CDR3 is CASSSHRRASGNTIYF. Here the CDR3 DNA reads TGTGCCAGCAGCTCGCACAGGCGCGCCTCTGGAAACACCATATATTTT.

The chain employs TRBV12-3 or TRBV12-4 and TRBJ1-2; D is undetermined. V gave up 6 bases and J gave up 2 bases, with 16 bases separating them. The length of the CDR3 is 15 residues. CDR3 loop: CASSNIGRGNYGYTF. CDR3 nucleotides: TGTGCCAGCAGCAACATTGGACGGGGAAACTATGGCTACACCTTC.

Only a few counts were recorded for this clonotype. The chain recombines TRBV4-3 with TRBJ2-5, with 9 bases that match TRBD2. V shed 1 base and J 8 bases; nucleotides not matched to a gene: 8. The CDR3 runs 15 residues. CDR1 LGHNA and CDR2 YSLEER come from the germline V gene. The CDR3 is CASSQVLSGRGTQYF. As DNA, the CDR3 is TGCGCCAGCAGCCAAGTTCTTAGCGGGAGAGGCACCCAGTACTTC.

This clonotype was found a few times. This rearrangement joins TRBV7-9 to TRBJ2-1, with 7 bases that match TRBD2. V trimming: 6 bases; J trimming: 9 bases; junction bases outside the gene matches: 5. The CDR3 sequence is 12 residues long. The germline gives CDR1 SEHNR, CDR2 FQNEAQ (reference sequence). This CDR3 is CASRNGGGEQFF. For the CDR3, the DNA is TGTGCCAGCAGAAATGGGGGGGGTGAGCAGTTCTTC. The full variable domain, its missing parts supplied by reference TRBV7-9 and TRBJ2-1, is DTGVSQNPRHKITKRGQNVTFRCDPISEHNRLYWYRQTLGQGPEFLTYFQNEAQLEKSRLLSDRFSAERPKGSFSTLEIQRTEQGDSAMYLCASRNGGGEQFFGPGTRLTVL.

This clonotype was detected a few times. V is TRBV29-1 and J is TRBJ1-1; 8 bases line up with TRBD1. The CDR3 loop spans 12 amino acids. Germline V gives CDR1 SQVTM, CDR2 ANQGSEA. Losses at the gene ends were 3 bases for V and 4 bases for J; bases not matched to a gene: 1. CDR3 residues: CSVDTGGTEAFF. The DNA for the CDR3 is TGCAGCGTTGACACAGGGGGCACTGAAGCTTTCTTT. Full variable domain (rest looked up from reference TRBV29-1 and TRBJ1-1): SAVISQKPSRDICQRGTSLTIQCQVDSQVTMMFWYRQQPGQSLTLIATANQGSEATYESGFVIDKFPISRPNLTFSTLTVSNMSPEDSSIYLCSVDTGGTEAFFGQGTRLTVV.

The chain employs TRBV5-6 and TRBJ1-3; TRBD1 might be the D (6 bases). Germline lookup yields CDR1 SGHDT and CDR2 YYEEEE. The CDR3 has 17 amino acids. The V end was cut by 0 bases, the J end by 0 bases, with 13 bases between. CDR3 nucleotides: TGTGCCAGCAGCTTGGGAATACAGGGATACTCTGGAAACACCATATATTTT. Its translation is CASSLGIQGYSGNTIYF.

This CDR3 is CASPIRDFLEDEQYF. The CDR3 DNA reads as TGTGCCAGTCCGATTAGGGACTTCCTTGAGGACGAGCAGTACTTC. This chain connects TRBV27 to TRBJ2-7, with a weak D call TRBD2 (6 bases). The V and J ends lost 9 bases and 5 bases respectively, with 23 bases between them. Germline-derived CDR1 and CDR2 are MNHEY and SMNVEV (reference sequence). The CDR3 runs to 15 residues.

The chain combines TRBV7-8 with TRBJ2-3, with D maybe TRBD2 (5 bases). The V gene's germline CDR1 is SGHVS and CDR2 FQNEAQ. V lost 1 base and J lost 10, with 15 bases in between. This CDR3 is 14 amino acids long. Here the CDR3 reads CASSLGISAGSQYF. The CDR3 DNA sequence: TGTGCCAGCAGCTTAGGAATCTCCGCGGGTTCGCAGTATTTT.

A few counts support this clonotype. This chain links TRBV20-1 with TRBJ1-1; no clear D gene. The CDR3 sequence is 15 residues long. CDR1 and CDR2 from the germline V gene are DFQATT and SNEGSKA (reference sequence). Between the trimmed V and J ends, which lost 0 bases and 7 bases, there was a span of 18 bases. CDR3 sequence (DNA): TGCAGTGCTAGAGAGCCGACGTTCACGTTGAGTGAAGCTTTCTTT. Protein: CSAREPTFTLSEAFF.

This chain uses TRBV29-1 with TRBJ1-5, with 8 bases that match TRBD1. The CDR3 totals 14 residues. J was trimmed by 1 base and V by 4 bases; bases with no gene match: 3. Germline lookup yields CDR1 SQVTM and CDR2 ANQGSEA. The CDR3 DNA is TGCAGCGTTGGAGGACAGGGCAGCAATCAGCCCCAGCATTTT. Protein product: CSVGGQGSNQPQHF.

This clonotype has just a few counts. The chain employs TRBV3-1 and TRBJ2-3; TRBD2 aligns across 11 bases. Germline values: CDR1 LGHDT, CDR2 YNNKEL (reference sequence). This CDR3 contains 16 residues. With V trimmed by 0 bases and J by 9 bases, 8 bases remained unmatched. The CDR3 is CASSQERSGRARTQYF. CDR3 in DNA: TGTGCCAGCAGCCAAGAGCGTAGCGGGAGGGCCAGGACGCAGTATTTT.

The J gene is TRBJ2-1, the V gene TRBV7-8; 9 bases agree with TRBD2. The J segment lost 4 bases and the V segment lost 6 bases, leaving 13 bases of the junction unmatched. Germline CDR1 and CDR2: SGHVS and FQNEAQ. This CDR3 has 17 residues. CDR3 residues: CASSSRVAGELYNEQFF. CDR3 in DNA: TGTGCCAGCAGTTCCCGGGTAGCGGGGGAGCTGTACAATGAGCAGTTCTTC.